These 32 T cell receptor beta chains were all obtained from the same sample, sequenced in a study of control samples from healthy donors and cancer patients. Using immunoSEQ multiplex PCR, the repertoire was profiled, and TCRdb retains in-frame clones only, with some absent. The sample has about 28,000 clones; 91% are singletons. The source material was PBMCs. Source of these receptors: a man in his forties or fifties with lung cancer.

V is TRBV5-4 and J is TRBJ1-3, with D hard to call. The CDR3 loop spans 14 amino acids. V lost 0 bases to trimming and J lost 0 bases, with 4 bases between them. Germline CDR1 reads SGHNT; CDR2 reads YYREEE (reference sequence). The CDR3 bases are TGTGCCAGCAGCTTGGGTGGCTCTGGAAACACCATATATTTT. Its protein product is CASSLGGSGNTIYF.

The rearrangement links TRBV28 to TRBJ1-1; no reliable D call. The V end was cut by 2 bases, the J end by 5 bases, with 6 bases between. Germline loops: CDR1 MDHEN, CDR2 SYDVKM. The length of the CDR3 is 12 residues. CDR3 amino acids: CASSLKTTEAFF. CDR3 DNA: TGTGCCAGCAGTTTAAAGACAACTGAAGCTTTCTTT.

A few counts support this clone. The chain links TRBV6-5 to TRBJ1-4, with a tentative D call TRBD1 (6 bases). In germline, CDR1 is MNHEY, CDR2 SVGAGI. The V and J ends lost 4 bases and 7 bases respectively, with 13 bases between them. The CDR3 is 14 amino acids. In nucleotides, the CDR3 is TGTGCCAGCAGTTCCTCACAGGGTAGTGAAAAACTGTTTTTT. Translation gives CASSSSQGSEKLFF.

The chain is built from TRBV6-2 or TRBV6-3 and TRBJ2-7; 8 bases agree with TRBD2. Germline V lookup: CDR1 MNHEY, CDR2 SVGEGT. CDR3 length: 14 residues. With V trimmed by 4 bases and J by 4 bases, 6 bases remained unmatched. This CDR3 is CASSFGGGPYEQYF. For the CDR3, the DNA is TGTGCCAGCAGTTTCGGCGGGGGGCCGTACGAGCAGTACTTC.

The rearrangement joins TRBV5-1 to TRBJ1-1; 9 bases are a match to TRBD1. J lost 4 bases, V lost 2 bases, and 3 bases had no gene match. There are 14 residues in the CDR3. The germline gives CDR1 SGHRS, CDR2 YFSETQ. The CDR3 DNA reads as TGCGCCAGCAGCTTCGGGACAGGGACCACTGAAGCTTTCTTT. The encoded protein is CASSFGTGTTEAFF.

The V gene is TRBV3-1 (or the pseudogene TRBV3-2), the J gene TRBJ2-7; perhaps TRBD1 as D (5 bases). This CDR3 spans 17 amino acids. The germline V gene has CDR1 LGHDT and CDR2 YNNKEL (reference sequence). The V gene lost 6 bases and the J gene lost 0 bases, with 21 bases spanning the gap. CDR3 DNA: TGTGCCAGCAGGTCCGCTGGTACAGGATTTGGCTCCTACGAGCAGTACTTC. Amino acid sequence: CASRSAGTGFGSYEQYF.

This chain uses TRBV11-3 with TRBJ1-1; D is undetermined. This CDR3 spans 13 amino acids. The germline CDR1 and CDR2 sequences are SGHNT and YENEEA. V was pared by 3 bases and J by 2 bases, with 7 bases between. The DNA for the CDR3 is TGTGCCAGCAGCTTCCAGGAAAACACTGAAGCTTTCTTT. Its protein product is CASSFQENTEAFF.

This rearrangement joins TRBV2 to TRBJ1-6; 9 nucleotides line up with TRBD1. V lost 10 bases and J lost 7; bases outside the gene matches: 14. This CDR3 contains 16 residues. The germline CDR1 and CDR2 sequences are SNHLY and FYNNEI. The CDR3 sequence: CATRGGGTGRNSPLHF. Written as DNA, the CDR3 is TGTGCCACCCGAGGGGGGGGGACAGGGCGAAATTCACCCCTCCACTTT.

The rearrangement links TRBV10-3 to TRBJ2-2, with 8 bases fitting TRBD1. Looked up from germline, CDR1 is ENHRY and CDR2 is SYGVKD. CDR3 length equals 16 residues. J gave up 2 bases and V 3 bases, and 5 bases lay outside the gene matches. The CDR3 reads CAISESGTGNTGELFF. The CDR3 nucleotides are TGTGCCATCAGTGAATCAGGGACAGGTAACACCGGGGAGCTGTTTTTT.

The chain uses TRBV28 and TRBJ2-5; D may be TRBD2 (6 bases). The V end lost 7 bases, the J end lost 5 bases, and 14 bases lay between the germline ends. Germline V lookup: CDR1 MDHEN, CDR2 SYDVKM. This CDR3 is built from 13 residues. CDR3 residues: CASNIGEEETQYF. The CDR3 bases are TGTGCCAGCAATATTGGGGAGGAGGAGACCCAGTACTTC.

This chain connects TRBV5-4 to TRBJ2-7; TRBD1 matches at 7 bases. Germline V gives CDR1 SGHNT, CDR2 YYREEE (reference sequence). J gave up 5 bases and V 0 bases, and 2 bases lay outside the gene matches. The CDR3 has 13 residues. The CDR3 DNA reads as TGTGCCAGCAGCTTGGCCAGGGGGAACGAGCAGTACTTC. It yields the protein CASSLARGNEQYF.

This chain joins TRBV18 and TRBJ1-1; D gene unclear. Germline V gene sequence: CDR1 KGHSH, CDR2 LQKENI. V lost 3 bases and J lost 4, with 12 bases in between. The length of the CDR3 is 14 residues. The CDR3 here is CASSPPSAITEAFF. As DNA, the CDR3 is TGTGCCAGCTCACCCCCCTCAGCTATCACTGAAGCTTTCTTT.

The chain combines TRBV28 with TRBJ2-7; D unresolved. Germline CDR1 reads MDHEN; CDR2 reads SYDVKM. V lost 8 bases and J lost 2, with 16 bases in between. The CDR3 has 14 amino acids. The DNA of the CDR3 is TGTGCCAGCCGGGCGGAAGCTTTACCCTACGAGCAGTACTTC. The encoded protein is CASRAEALPYEQYF.

J is TRBJ1-4 and V is TRBV5-4; the D is unclear. V was shortened by 5 bases and J by 3 bases, with 11 bases between the two germline ends. Germline assignment: CDR1 SGHNT and CDR2 YYREEE (reference sequence). This CDR3 contains 14 residues. CDR3 loop: CASREGSANEKLFF. The DNA of the CDR3 is TGTGCCAGCAGAGAGGGTTCGGCTAATGAAAAACTGTTTTTT.

This rearrangement joins TRBV14 to TRBJ1-2; D ambiguous. The V and J ends lost 0 bases and 1 base respectively, with 3 bases between them. This CDR3 region has 13 residues. The V gene's germline CDR1 is SGHDN and CDR2 FVKESK. CDR3 in DNA: TGTGCCAGCAGCCAAGACTATAACTATGGCTACACCTTC. Protein sequence: CASSQDYNYGYTF.

The rearrangement uses TRBV7-2 and TRBJ2-7; D may be TRBD1 (6 bases). Germline lookup yields CDR1 SGHTA and CDR2 FQGNSA. The CDR3 has 13 residues. V was pared by 10 bases and J by 0 bases, with 13 bases between. CDR3 sequence (DNA): TGTGCCACTCAGGGACAAAACTCCTACGAGCAGTACTTC. Amino acid sequence: CATQGQNSYEQYF.

The count of this clone is one. The chain carries TRBV29-1 and TRBJ1-3, with D uncertain. This CDR3 is built from 11 residues. Germline values: CDR1 SQVTM, CDR2 ANQGSEA. CDR3 in amino acids: CGMSPGNTIYF. The CDR3 nucleotides read TGCGGAATGAGCCCTGGAAACACCATATATTTT.

The chain combines TRBV3-1 (or the pseudogene TRBV3-2) with TRBJ1-1; D unresolved. Per germline, CDR1 LGHDT and CDR2 YNNKEL (reference sequence). The CDR3 has 13 amino acids. The ends were cut back, 1 base at V and 8 bases at J, with 11 bases in the middle. CDR3 nucleotides: TGTGCCAGCAGCCAAGGGATAGGCAGGGAAGCTTTCTTT. It encodes CASSQGIGREAFF.

The chain joins TRBV13 to TRBJ2-5; D uncertain. The CDR3 has 11 residues. Germline V lookup: CDR1 PRHDT, CDR2 FYEKMQ (reference sequence). V shed 5 bases and J shed 7 bases, with 8 bases lying between them. CDR3: CASSQIGTQYF. In nucleotides, the CDR3 is TGTGCCAGCAGCCAAATCGGGACCCAGTACTTC.

The rearrangement links TRBV6-1 to TRBJ2-1; 9 bases align to TRBD1. CDR1 MNHNS and CDR2 SASEGT come from the germline V gene. The CDR3 loop spans 15 amino acids. After removal of 1 base from V and 7 bases from J, the junction contained 5 bases not matched to a gene. The DNA of the CDR3 is TGTGCCAGCAGTGAAGGAACAGGGGGCTTTAATGAGCAGTTCTTC. This gives the protein CASSEGTGGFNEQFF.

This clone occurred once. J is TRBJ2-2 and V is TRBV11-2; D not resolved. CDR3 size: 18 residues. Germline CDR1 SGHAT, CDR2 FQNNGV. With 0 bases removed from V and 4 bases from J, the gap between germline ends came to 18 bases. The CDR3 is CASSLDRSHRSGTGELFF. The CDR3 DNA follows: TGTGCCAGCAGCTTAGATCGGAGTCACCGATCCGGCACCGGGGAGCTGTTTTTT.

V usage is TRBV20-1 and J usage is TRBJ2-1; 9 bases are a match to TRBD2. CDR1 is DFQATT, CDR2 SNEGSKA, per germline (reference sequence). The CDR3 has 16 residues. J lost 1 base, V lost 3 bases, and 7 bases had no gene match. This CDR3 is CSASLRGGGSYNEQFF. CDR3 nucleotide sequence: TGCAGTGCTAGTTTGCGGGGGGGCGGGTCCTACAATGAGCAGTTCTTC.

The CDR3 coding sequence is TGTGCCAGCAGCGTAGCCGGGTTTGGAGGGGCCGGCACTGAAGCTTTCTTT. It translates to CASSVAGFGGAGTEAFF. The rearrangement joins TRBV9 to TRBJ1-1, with D perhaps matching TRBD1 (5 bases). V was shortened by 0 bases and J by 4 bases, with 19 bases between the two germline ends. The CDR3 has 17 residues. From germline, CDR1 is SGDLS and CDR2 YYNGEE.

The chain couples TRBV25-1 to TRBJ2-7, with 7 bases that match TRBD1. Germline CDR1 and CDR2: MGHDK and SYGVNS. J gave up 0 bases and V 2 bases, and 4 bases lay outside the gene matches. CDR3 length: 15 residues. DNA for the CDR3: TGTGCCAGCAGTGAAGTCGGGACAGCCTCCTACGAGCAGTACTTC. Encoded protein: CASSEVGTASYEQYF.

V is TRBV6-4 and J is TRBJ1-2; the D is unclear. The germline V gene has CDR1 MRHNA and CDR2 SNTAGT. The CDR3 spans 13 residues. V lost 6 bases, J lost 4 bases, and 12 bases lay in between. The CDR3 region is CASSSGFGYGYTF. CDR3 nucleotide sequence: TGTGCCAGCAGCTCAGGCTTCGGCTATGGCTACACCTTC.

The chain combines TRBV11-1 with TRBJ2-7, with 7 bases matching TRBD1. Germline CDR1 and CDR2: SGHAT and FQDESV (reference sequence). Losses at the gene ends were 2 bases for V and 3 bases for J; bases not matched to a gene: 10. This CDR3 region has 16 residues. Written as DNA, the CDR3 is TGTGCCAGCAGCTTACACCCGGGACAGCGGATCTACGAGCAGTACTTC. Protein: CASSLHPGQRIYEQYF. Supplemented by reference TRBV11-1 and TRBJ2-7, the full variable domain reads EAEVAQSPRYKITEKSQAVAFWCDPISGHATLYWYRQILGQGPELLVQFQDESVVDDSQLPKDRFSAERLKGVDSTLKIQPAELGDSAMYLCASSLHPGQRIYEQYFGPGTRLTVT.

This clone appeared a single time. V usage is TRBV5-4 and J usage is TRBJ2-2; a possible D gene is TRBD1 (5 bases). The CDR3 is 15 amino acids. V gave up 0 bases and J gave up 4 bases, with 10 bases separating them. Per the germline V gene, CDR1 is SGHNT and CDR2 is YYREEE (reference sequence). In DNA form, the CDR3 reads TGTGCCAGCAGCTTGGGTCAGGGAAGCACCGGGGAGCTGTTTTTT. Translated, it gives CASSLGQGSTGELFF. The entire variable domain, with the rest obtained from reference TRBV5-4 and TRBJ2-2, is as follows: ETGVTQSPTHLIKTRGQQVTLRCSSQSGHNTVSWYQQALGQGPQFIFQYYREEENGRGNFPPRFSGLQFPNYSSELNVNALELDDSALYLCASSLGQGSTGELFFGEGSRLTVL.

The chain recombines TRBV18 with TRBJ1-2; TRBD1 agrees at 7 bases. The germline CDR1 and CDR2 sequences are KGHSH and LQKENI. The ends lost 3 bases at V and 2 bases at J; junction bases unmatched: 9. The CDR3 runs to 16 residues. For the CDR3, the DNA is TGTGCCAGCTCACCGGCGAACCCGGGACAGAACTATGGCTACACCTTC. Protein product: CASSPANPGQNYGYTF.

The chain links TRBV11-2 to TRBJ2-7, with 9 bases aligning to TRBD1. Germline V lookup: CDR1 SGHAT, CDR2 FQNNGV. The CDR3 contains 17 residues. V was clipped by 4 bases and J by 3 bases; unmatched bases: 13. CDR3 region: CASSSLTGGLGDYEQYF. The CDR3 nucleotides are TGTGCCAGCAGCTCACTTACAGGGGGCCTTGGGGACTACGAGCAGTACTTC.

The CDR3 nucleotides are TGTGCCAGCAGCCTGGTGCAAGGCCATTCACCCCTCCACTTT. Amino acid sequence: CASSLVQGHSPLHF. This chain connects TRBV6-2 or TRBV6-3 to TRBJ1-6; D unresolved. Germline lookup yields CDR1 MNHEY and CDR2 SVGEGT. This CDR3 comprises 14 residues. V was pared by 6 bases and J by 8 bases, with 14 bases between.

This clone has just one count. This chain joins TRBV5-6 and TRBJ1-2, with TRBD1 matching over 8 bases. The CDR3 has 15 amino acids. V lost 2 bases to trimming and J lost 2 bases; unmatched junction nucleotides: 5. Germline CDR1 is SGHDT and CDR2 is YYEEEE. CDR3 protein: CASSLLTGENYGYTF. The CDR3 bases are TGTGCCAGCAGCTTATTGACAGGGGAGAACTATGGCTACACCTTC. The variable domain in full, completed from reference TRBV5-6 and TRBJ1-2, reads DAGVTQSPTHLIKTRGQQVTLRCSPKSGHDTVSWYQQALGQGPQFIFQYYEEEERQRGNFPDRFSGHQFPNYSSELNVNALLLGDSALYLCASSLLTGENYGYTFGSGTRLTVV.

This rearrangement joins TRBV7-2 to TRBJ1-1, with a weak D call TRBD1 (5 bases). CDR1 and CDR2 from the germline V gene are SGHTA and FQGNSA. This CDR3 has 14 residues. Trimming removed 1 base at V and 5 bases at J, with 11 bases between. The CDR3: CASSLGRGVTEAFF. CDR3 DNA sequence: TGTGCCAGCAGCTTAGGTCGGGGGGTGACTGAAGCTTTCTTT.